This T cell receptor beta chain emerged from a study of blood T cells in healthy people across ages. Broader study findings: Unknown CMV status may confound age-related changes in expanded clones.

Next came a second PCR, run for about 6 to 11 cycles, which used a sample-barcoded 5' primer along with a J-beta primer mix. TCRdb re-derived calls from the 5' RACE reads in MiXCR, one entry per CDR3 protein. The sample contains about 570,000 distinct CDR3 sequences, 25% to 30% of which appear only once. Notes on this clonotype: Its specificity is not known.

The V segment lost 1 base and the J segment 4 bases; nucleotides outside the gene matches: 22. The CDR3 contains 22 residues. Germline V lookup: CDR1 SGHAT, CDR2 FQNNGV. The sequence was obtained from an older woman in good health. Material for sequencing was blood. The J gene is TRBJ2-1, the V gene TRBV11-2, with TRBD2 identical over 10 bases. The CDR3 DNA is TGTGCCAGCAGCTTAGGCCAGCGGGGGGGCTATCTTTTCGAAACAAAATACAATGAGCAGTTCTTC. Protein product: CASSLGQRGGYLFETKYNEQFF.